The T cell receptor (beta chain) described here comes from a study of B cell selection in AIRE deficiency. Per the germline V gene, CDR1 is SGHNT and CDR2 is YENEEA. The CDR3 is 15 residues long. V was trimmed by 0 bases and J by 10 bases, leaving 13 bases between them. Measured with immunoSEQ multiplex PCR; TCRdb has only the in-frame clones, and not every one. Of about 25,000 clones detected, roughly 95% appear once; the ten largest clones hold 0.24%. Sorting defined conventional CD4 T cells as CD4+CD127+. This clone was recorded only once. The source is a human donor in good health. V is TRBV11-3 and J is TRBJ1-6; D uncertain. Sequenced material: CD4+CD127+ conventional T cells sorted from PBMCs. CDR3 bases: TGTGCCAGCAGCTTAGATGTAAACAGAGACTCACCCCTCCACTTT. Its translation: CASSLDVNRDSPLHF.